This T cell receptor beta chain derives from a study of read filtering for tumor transcriptome and immune sequencing. Study-wide context: DNase treatment preceded whole-transcriptome library preparation. Study-level findings and limits: Dropping single-read clonotypes raised IR-seq and RNA-seq shared-clonotype correlation. Compared with RNA-seq, IR-seq gave much higher clonotype depth and reliability.

Per germline, CDR1 SGHRS and CDR2 YFSETQ. The length of the CDR3 is 16 residues. The germline V and J ends were trimmed by 4 bases and 4 bases, with 17 bases remaining between them. On this clonotype: Its specificity is unknown.

Molecular barcoded adaptors covering alpha/delta and beta/gamma chains were used on 400 to 450 ng RNA. A single record per CDR3 protein comes from TCRdb applying MiXCR to the reads. The sample includes approximately 6,200 distinct CDR3 sequences, 21% of them seen just once. V and J are TRBV5-1 and TRBJ2-2; D is possibly TRBD1 or TRBD2 (5 bases each). The sample consisted of a population of CD138-negative cells sorted from bone marrow. The receptor was isolated from a donor at least 40 years old with multiple myeloma. CDR3 residues: CASSPRGTAVTGELFF. CDR3 sequence (DNA): TGCGCCAGCAGCCCTCGGGGCACCGCGGTCACCGGGGAGCTGTTTTTT. Complete variable domain (other parts from reference TRBV5-1 and TRBJ2-2): KAGVTQTPRYLIKTRGQQVTLSCSPISGHRSVSWYQQTPGQGLQFLFEYFSETQRNKGNFPGRFSGRQFSNSRSEMNVSTLELGDSALYLCASSPRGTAVTGELFFGEGSRLTVL.